The 18 T cell receptor beta chains in this list originate from one sample, sequenced in a study of T-cell reconstitution after alpha-beta-depleted transplantation in children. Using unique molecular identifiers, the investigators prepared the TCRbeta library. TCRdb independently ran MiXCR on the PCR reads; one entry per CDR3 protein. The data show 130,000 to 150,000 distinct CDR3 sequences, roughly 9% seen once. The sample here was PBMCs, mostly from graft donor cells, taken 180 days after TCRalphabeta/CD19-depleted stem cell transplant. The receptors were gathered from a female patient aged 2-10 years who had a stem cell transplant for congenital amegakaryocytic thrombocytopenia, so the T cells may come from the graft donor.

The chain is built from TRBV7-6 and TRBJ2-7; D remains ambiguous. The V gene lost 1 base and the J gene lost 6 bases, with 7 bases spanning the gap. This CDR3 has 12 amino acids. Germline CDR1 SGHVS, CDR2 FNYEAQ. The CDR3 region is CASSLGSSEQYF. DNA of the CDR3: TGTGCCAGCAGCTTAGGTAGTAGCGAGCAGTACTTC. Using reference TRBV7-6 and TRBJ2-7 for the parts outside the CDR3, the full variable domain is GAGVSQSPRYKVTKRGQDVALRCDPISGHVSLYWYRQALGQGPEFLTYFNYEAQQDKSGLPNDRFSAERPEGSISTLTIQRTEQRDSAMYRCASSLGSSEQYFGPGTRLTVT.

The table lists this clonotype with many counts. The chain has TRBV12-3 or TRBV12-4 and TRBJ1-1, with D tentatively TRBD1 (5 bases). V shed 8 bases and J shed 12 bases, with 19 bases lying between them. The CDR3 length is 12 residues. This CDR3 is CASAPGLRTTFF. Here the CDR3 DNA reads TGTGCCAGCGCCCCGGGACTTCGAACGACTTTCTTT.

Points on this clonotype: Since a much larger clone is just one base distant, this may be a read error. For the CDR3, the DNA is TGTGCCAGCAGCCTCGACTTGGCAAAACTGTTTTTT. Encoded protein: CASSLDLAKLFF. The chain carries TRBV28 and TRBJ1-4; no clear D gene. Trimming pared 6 bases from V and 10 bases from J, leaving 12 bases between. The CDR3 spans 12 residues. CDR1 and CDR2 from the germline V gene are MDHEN and SYDVKM.

Many counts were recorded for this clonotype. The chain employs TRBV29-1 and TRBJ2-1; no clear D gene. Germline CDR1 and CDR2: SQVTM and ANQGSEA. This CDR3 has 13 residues. The V gene lost 2 bases and the J gene lost 5 bases, with 10 bases spanning the gap. DNA for the CDR3: TGCAGCGTTGAAACGAGAATCAACAATGAGCAGTTCTTC. The encoded protein is CSVETRINNEQFF.

This clonotype turned up a few times. The genes are TRBV20-1 and TRBJ2-6, with 12 nucleotides matching TRBD1. V gave up 1 base and J gave up 2 bases; unmatched junction bases: 3. The germline gives CDR1 DFQATT, CDR2 SNEGSKA (reference sequence). The CDR3 runs 17 residues. The CDR3, as DNA: TGCAGTGCTAGAGCCCGGGACAGGGGGCCTGGGGCCAACGTCCTGACTTTC. Translation: CSARARDRGPGANVLTF.

At least ten counts were recorded for this clonotype. This chain uses TRBV5-6 with TRBJ2-1, with a weak D call TRBD2 (6 bases). Per germline, CDR1 SGHDT and CDR2 YYEEEE. V gave up 2 bases and J gave up 0 bases, with 9 bases separating them. The CDR3 length is 15 residues. The CDR3 reads CASSFRGSSYNEQFF. Here the CDR3 DNA reads TGTGCCAGCAGCTTCCGGGGGAGCTCCTACAATGAGCAGTTCTTC.

This clonotype was recorded at least ten times. The rearrangement uses TRBV7-2 and TRBJ2-3; 9 positions match TRBD2. The CDR3 is 13 residues long. Germline assignment: CDR1 SGHTA and CDR2 FQGNSA. J was trimmed by 6 bases and V by 6 bases; bases with no gene match: 4. The CDR3 here is CASRLAGRDTQYF. CDR3 coding DNA: TGTGCCAGCAGGCTAGCGGGAAGGGATACGCAGTATTTT.

V usage is TRBV7-9 and J usage is TRBJ2-3; no clear D. Trimming took 3 bases from V and 10 from J, leaving 11 bases between them. CDR3 size: 12 residues. Germline CDR1 reads SEHNR; CDR2 reads FQNEAQ (reference sequence). The CDR3 region has the DNA TGTGCCAGCAGCTTTGCGTCTTTCTCGCAGTATTTT. This codes for CASSFASFSQYF.

Ten or more counts support this clonotype. This rearrangement joins TRBV20-1 to TRBJ2-1; the D gene is possibly TRBD2 (6 bases). CDR1 and CDR2 from the germline V gene are DFQATT and SNEGSKA (reference sequence). V was clipped by 0 bases and J by 6 bases, with 15 bases between them. The CDR3 totals 15 residues. The CDR3, as DNA: TGCAGTGCTAGAGAGCCGGGACTCCCATCCAATGAGCAGTTCTTC. The encoded protein is CSAREPGLPSNEQFF.

This chain joins TRBV6-5 and TRBJ1-2; D may be TRBD1 (5 bases). Germline V gene sequence: CDR1 MNHEY, CDR2 SVGAGI. Trimming pared 9 bases from V and 11 bases from J, leaving 16 bases between. The CDR3 has 11 residues. The chain's CDR3 is CASSRGRGYTF. CDR3 coding DNA: TGTGCCAGTTCTAGAGGGAGGGGTTACACCTTC.

V usage is TRBV30 and J usage is TRBJ2-7, with TRBD2 as a possible D gene (6 bases). Germline CDR1 reads GTSNPN; CDR2 reads SVGIG (reference sequence). V was clipped by 6 bases and J by 0 bases, with 9 bases between them. This CDR3 is 12 amino acids long. Here the CDR3 reads CACWEDSYEQYF. DNA of the CDR3: TGTGCCTGCTGGGAGGACTCCTACGAGCAGTACTTC.

There are a few counts of this clonotype. The genes are TRBV6-1 and TRBJ2-3, with TRBD1 matching over 7 bases. Germline CDR1 MNHNS, CDR2 SASEGT. V shed 7 bases, J shed 0 bases, and the junction held 10 bases outside the gene matches. This CDR3 region has 16 residues. The CDR3 protein is CASTYRGPPSTDTQYF. The CDR3, as DNA: TGTGCCAGCACCTACAGGGGCCCGCCAAGCACAGATACGCAGTATTTT.

Many counts were recorded for this clonotype. This chain joins TRBV5-1 and TRBJ2-3; no reliable D call. V lost 3 bases and J 6 bases, leaving 5 bases between the germline ends. The germline V gene has CDR1 SGHRS and CDR2 YFSETQ. The CDR3 runs 11 residues. CDR3 protein: CASSWADTQYF. CDR3 sequence (DNA): TGCGCCAGCAGCTGGGCGGATACGCAGTATTTT.

This rearrangement joins TRBV25-1 to TRBJ1-1; 7 bases fit TRBD1. The germline gives CDR1 MGHDK, CDR2 SYGVNS. J gave up 10 bases and V 6 bases, and 11 bases lay outside the gene matches. The CDR3 length is 13 residues. CDR3 sequence: CASRGAQGVRAFF. The DNA for the CDR3 is TGTGCCAGCAGAGGGGCCCAGGGGGTTAGAGCTTTCTTT. Full variable domain (rest looked up from reference TRBV25-1 and TRBJ1-1): EADIYQTPRYLVIGTGKKITLECSQTMGHDKMYWYQQDPGMELHLIHYSYGVNSTEKGDLSSESTVSRIRTEHFPLTLESARPSHTSQYLCASRGAQGVRAFFGQGTRLTVV.

The chain joins TRBV7-2 to TRBJ2-1, with D possibly TRBD1 on 7 matching bases. Germline CDR1 reads SGHTA; CDR2 reads FQGNSA. The CDR3 extends over 14 amino acids. Trimming removed 2 bases at V and 8 bases at J, with 13 bases between. CDR3 bases: TGTGCCAGCAGCTTACAGGGGGGCATGGATGAGCAGTTCTTC. Translating it yields CASSLQGGMDEQFF.

CDR3: CASSYLALGEQFF. The CDR3 DNA reads TGTGCCAGCAGTTACCTTGCGTTAGGTGAGCAGTTCTTC. The chain carries TRBV6-6 and TRBJ2-1; D call uncertain. This CDR3 spans 13 amino acids. The germline CDR1 and CDR2 sequences are MNHNY and SVGAGI (reference sequence). V gave up 2 bases and J gave up 9 bases, with 11 bases separating them.

At least ten counts were recorded for this clonotype. V usage is TRBV4-3 and J usage is TRBJ2-3, with D perhaps given as TRBD1 or TRBD2 (5 bases each). The CDR3 loop spans 15 amino acids. CDR1 is LGHNA and CDR2 is YSLEER in the germline V gene. V dropped 4 bases and J dropped 2 bases, with 13 bases sitting between them. The CDR3 protein is CASSPLGDPTDTQYF. DNA of the CDR3: TGCGCCAGCAGCCCACTCGGGGACCCCACAGATACGCAGTATTTT.

At least ten counts were recorded for this clonotype. The chain recombines TRBV10-3 with TRBJ2-2, with TRBD1 matching over 8 bases. Looked up from germline, CDR1 is ENHRY and CDR2 is SYGVKD. The V gene end was trimmed by 0 bases and the J gene end by 6 bases; junction bases not matched to a gene: 9. The length of the CDR3 is 17 residues. The CDR3 DNA is TGTGCCATCAGTGAGTCCCGGCCACAGGGGGGCGCCGGGGAGCTGTTTTTT. It codes for CAISESRPQGGAGELFF.